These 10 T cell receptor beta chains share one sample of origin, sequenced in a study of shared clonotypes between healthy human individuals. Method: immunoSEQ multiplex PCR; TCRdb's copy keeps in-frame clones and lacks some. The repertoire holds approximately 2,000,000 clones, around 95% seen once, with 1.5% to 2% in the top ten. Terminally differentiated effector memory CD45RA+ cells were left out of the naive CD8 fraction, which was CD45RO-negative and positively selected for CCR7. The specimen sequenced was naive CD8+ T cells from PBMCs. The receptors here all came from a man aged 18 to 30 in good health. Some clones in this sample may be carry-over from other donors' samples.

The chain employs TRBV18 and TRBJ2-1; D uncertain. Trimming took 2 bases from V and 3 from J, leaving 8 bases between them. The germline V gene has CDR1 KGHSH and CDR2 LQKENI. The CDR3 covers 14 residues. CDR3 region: CASSPFRSYNEQFF. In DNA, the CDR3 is TGTGCCAGCTCACCATTCAGAAGCTACAATGAGCAGTTCTTC.

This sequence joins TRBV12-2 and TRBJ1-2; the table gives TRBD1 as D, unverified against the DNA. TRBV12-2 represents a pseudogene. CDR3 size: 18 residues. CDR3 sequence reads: CASRLKQALGTGEYGYTF. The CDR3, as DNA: TGTGCAAGTCGCTTAAAACAGGCCCTGGGGACAGGGGAATATGGCTACACCTTC.

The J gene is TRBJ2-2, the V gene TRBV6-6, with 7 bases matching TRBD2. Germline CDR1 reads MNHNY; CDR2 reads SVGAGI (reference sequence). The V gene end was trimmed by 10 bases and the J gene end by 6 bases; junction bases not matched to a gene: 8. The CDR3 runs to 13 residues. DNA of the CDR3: TGTGCCATCGCGGGAGTTCGGGCCGGGGAGCTGTTTTTT. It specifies CAIAGVRAGELFF.

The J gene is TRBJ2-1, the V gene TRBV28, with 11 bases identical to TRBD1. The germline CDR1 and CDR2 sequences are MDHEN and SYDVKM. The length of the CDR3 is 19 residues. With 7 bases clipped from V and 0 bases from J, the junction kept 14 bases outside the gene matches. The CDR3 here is CASKRGQGAPLASYNEQFF. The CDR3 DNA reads TGTGCCAGCAAGCGCGGACAGGGGGCCCCTCTTGCCTCCTACAATGAGCAGTTCTTC.

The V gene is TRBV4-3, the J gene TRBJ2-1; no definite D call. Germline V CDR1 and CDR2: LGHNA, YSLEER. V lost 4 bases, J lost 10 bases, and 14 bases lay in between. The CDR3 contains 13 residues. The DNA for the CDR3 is TGCGCCAGCAGCCCGAGCCACACCGGGGAGCAGTTCTTC. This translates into CASSPSHTGEQFF.

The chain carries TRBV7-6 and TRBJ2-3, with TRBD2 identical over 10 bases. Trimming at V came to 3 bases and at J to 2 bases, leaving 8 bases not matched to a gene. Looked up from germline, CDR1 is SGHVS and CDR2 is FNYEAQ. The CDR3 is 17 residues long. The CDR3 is CASSLVPSGGHTDTQYF. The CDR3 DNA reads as TGTGCCAGCAGCTTGGTGCCTAGCGGGGGACACACAGATACGCAGTATTTT.

CDR3 protein: CASSERGVWGNQETQYF. The CDR3 DNA sequence: TGTGCCAGCAGCGAGAGAGGGGTTTGGGGGAACCAAGAGACCCAGTACTTC. J is TRBJ2-5 and V is TRBV9; D assignment may be TRBD1 or TRBD2 (5 bases each). The germline V gene encodes CDR1 SGDLS and CDR2 YYNGEE. The CDR3 length is 17 residues. The V end lost 3 bases, the J end lost 0 bases, and 18 bases lay between the germline ends.

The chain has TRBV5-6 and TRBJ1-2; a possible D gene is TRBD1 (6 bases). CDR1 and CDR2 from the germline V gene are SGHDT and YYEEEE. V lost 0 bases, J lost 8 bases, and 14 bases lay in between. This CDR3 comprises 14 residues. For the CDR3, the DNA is TGTGCCAGCAGCTTGGGATCAGGGGCAGCAGGCTACACCTTC. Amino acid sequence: CASSLGSGAAGYTF.

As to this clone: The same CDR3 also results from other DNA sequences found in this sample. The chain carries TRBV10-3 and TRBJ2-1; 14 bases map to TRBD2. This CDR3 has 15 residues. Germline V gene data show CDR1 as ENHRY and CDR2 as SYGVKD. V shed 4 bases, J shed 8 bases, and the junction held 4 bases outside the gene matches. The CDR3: CAISGGLAGAHEQFF. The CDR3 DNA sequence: TGTGCCATCAGTGGGGGACTAGCGGGAGCACATGAGCAGTTCTTC.

The chain's CDR3 is CASSPQDRVDEKLFF. The CDR3 DNA reads TGTGCCAGCAGCCCCCAGGACAGGGTCGATGAAAAACTGTTTTTT. The J gene is TRBJ1-4, the V gene TRBV7-6, with 8 bases that match TRBD1. The CDR3 length is 15 residues. V lost 5 bases, J lost 6 bases, and 8 bases stayed unmatched. Germline V gene sequence: CDR1 SGHVS, CDR2 FNYEAQ.